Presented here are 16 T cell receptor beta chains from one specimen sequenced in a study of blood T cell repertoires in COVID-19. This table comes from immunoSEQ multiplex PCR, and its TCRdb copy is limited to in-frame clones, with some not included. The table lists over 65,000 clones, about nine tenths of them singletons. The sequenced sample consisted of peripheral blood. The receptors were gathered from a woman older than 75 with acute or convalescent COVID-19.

The DNA of the CDR3 is TGCAGTGCTAGTTCTAGCGGGAGCCTCTCCTACGAGCAGTACTTC. This codes for CSASSSGSLSYEQYF. V and J are TRBV20-1 and TRBJ2-7, with 10 bases fitting TRBD2. The junction had 5 bases not matched to a gene; V was cut back by 3 bases and J by 0 bases. The CDR3 covers 15 residues. In germline, CDR1 is DFQATT, CDR2 SNEGSKA (reference sequence).

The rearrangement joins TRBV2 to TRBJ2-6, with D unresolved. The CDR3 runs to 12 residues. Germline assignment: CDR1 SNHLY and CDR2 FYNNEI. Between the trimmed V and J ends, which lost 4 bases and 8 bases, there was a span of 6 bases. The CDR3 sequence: CASSGGTNVLTF. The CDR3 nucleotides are TGTGCCAGCAGTGGAGGTACCAACGTCCTGACTTTC.

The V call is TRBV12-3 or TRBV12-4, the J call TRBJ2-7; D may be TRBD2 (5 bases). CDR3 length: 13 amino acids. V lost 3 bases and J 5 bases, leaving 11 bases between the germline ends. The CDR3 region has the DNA TGTGCCAGCAGTTTGTTGAGGCGGGACGAGCAGTACTTC. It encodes CASSLLRRDEQYF.

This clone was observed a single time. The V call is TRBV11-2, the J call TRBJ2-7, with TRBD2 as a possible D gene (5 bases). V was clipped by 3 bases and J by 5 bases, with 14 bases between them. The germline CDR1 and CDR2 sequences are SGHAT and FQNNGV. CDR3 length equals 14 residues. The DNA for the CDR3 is TGTGCCAGCAGCTTTCGTGGGAGAGGCCACGAGCAGTACTTC. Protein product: CASSFRGRGHEQYF.

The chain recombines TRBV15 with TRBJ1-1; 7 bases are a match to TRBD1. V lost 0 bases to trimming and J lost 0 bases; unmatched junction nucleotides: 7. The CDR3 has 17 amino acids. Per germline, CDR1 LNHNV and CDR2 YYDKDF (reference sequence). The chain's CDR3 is CATSRDGQGGMNTEAFF. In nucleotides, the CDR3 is TGTGCCACCAGCAGAGATGGGCAGGGGGGAATGAACACTGAAGCTTTCTTT.

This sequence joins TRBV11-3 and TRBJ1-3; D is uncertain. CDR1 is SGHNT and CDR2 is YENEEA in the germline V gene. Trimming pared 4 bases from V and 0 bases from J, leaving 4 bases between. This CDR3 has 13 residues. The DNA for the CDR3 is TGTGCCAGCAGCTCACACTCTGGAAACACCATATATTTT. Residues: CASSSHSGNTIYF.

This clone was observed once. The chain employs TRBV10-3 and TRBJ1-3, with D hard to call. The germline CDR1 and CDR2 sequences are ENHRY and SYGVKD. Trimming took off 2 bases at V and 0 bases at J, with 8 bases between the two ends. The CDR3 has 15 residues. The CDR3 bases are TGTGCCATCAGTGAGGCGGGCGGCTCTGGAAACACCATATATTTT. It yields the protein CAISEAGGSGNTIYF.

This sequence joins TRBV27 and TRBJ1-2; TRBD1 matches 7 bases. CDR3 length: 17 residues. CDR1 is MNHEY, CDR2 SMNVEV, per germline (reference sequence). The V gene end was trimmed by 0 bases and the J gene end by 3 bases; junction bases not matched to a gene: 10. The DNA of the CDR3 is TGTGCCAGCAGTTTATCGTTCTTTACAGGGGCGGACTATGGCTACACCTTC. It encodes CASSLSFFTGADYGYTF.

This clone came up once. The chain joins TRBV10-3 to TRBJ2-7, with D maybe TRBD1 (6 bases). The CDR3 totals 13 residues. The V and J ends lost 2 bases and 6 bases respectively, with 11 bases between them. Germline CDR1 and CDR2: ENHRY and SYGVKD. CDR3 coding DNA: TGTGCCATCAGTGAGCAACTAGGGGGCGAGCAGTACTTC. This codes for CAISEQLGGEQYF.

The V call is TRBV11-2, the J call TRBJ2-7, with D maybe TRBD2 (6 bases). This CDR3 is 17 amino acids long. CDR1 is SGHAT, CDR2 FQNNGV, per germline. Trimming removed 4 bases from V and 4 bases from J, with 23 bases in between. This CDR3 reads CASSSPRDAIYTYEQYF. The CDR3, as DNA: TGTGCCAGCAGCTCGCCGCGGGATGCGATCTATACGTACGAGCAGTACTTC.

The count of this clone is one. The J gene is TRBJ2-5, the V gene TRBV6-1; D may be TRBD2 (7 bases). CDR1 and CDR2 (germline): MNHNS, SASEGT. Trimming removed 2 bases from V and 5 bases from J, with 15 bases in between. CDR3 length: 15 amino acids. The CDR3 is CASSEWARGGETQYF. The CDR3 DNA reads TGTGCCAGCAGTGAATGGGCGAGGGGGGGGGAGACCCAGTACTTC.

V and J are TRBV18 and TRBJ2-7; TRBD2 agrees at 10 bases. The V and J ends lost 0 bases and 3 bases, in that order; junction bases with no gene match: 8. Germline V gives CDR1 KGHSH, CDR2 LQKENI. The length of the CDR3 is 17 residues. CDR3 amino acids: CASSPPLASGRFYEQYF. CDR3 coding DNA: TGTGCCAGCTCACCACCGTTGGCTAGCGGGAGATTCTACGAGCAGTACTTC.

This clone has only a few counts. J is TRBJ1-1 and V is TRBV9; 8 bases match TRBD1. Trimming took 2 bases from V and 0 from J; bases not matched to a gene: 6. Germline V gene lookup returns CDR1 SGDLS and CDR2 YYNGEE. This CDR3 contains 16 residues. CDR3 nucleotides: TGTGCCAGCAGCGTTGGACAGGGAGAAATGAACACTGAAGCTTTCTTT. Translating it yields CASSVGQGEMNTEAFF.

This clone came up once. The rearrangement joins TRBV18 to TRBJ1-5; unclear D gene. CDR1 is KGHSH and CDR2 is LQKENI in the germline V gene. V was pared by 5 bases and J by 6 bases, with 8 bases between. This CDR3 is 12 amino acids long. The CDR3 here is CASSSVSQPQHF. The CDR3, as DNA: TGTGCCAGCTCAAGTGTGAGTCAGCCCCAGCATTTT.

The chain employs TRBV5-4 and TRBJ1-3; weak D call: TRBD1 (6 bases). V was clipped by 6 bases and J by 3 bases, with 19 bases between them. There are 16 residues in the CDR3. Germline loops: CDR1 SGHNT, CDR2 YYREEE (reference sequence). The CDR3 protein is CASTSGGGRNGNTIYF. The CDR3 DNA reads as TGTGCCAGCACCTCCGGGGGGGGCAGGAATGGAAACACCATATATTTT.

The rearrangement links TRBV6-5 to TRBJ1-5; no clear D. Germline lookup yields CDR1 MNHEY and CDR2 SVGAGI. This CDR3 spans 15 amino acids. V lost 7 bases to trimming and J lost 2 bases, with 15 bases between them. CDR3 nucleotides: TGTGCCAGCACGAGCCTACTCTTAGGCAATCAGCCCCAGCATTTT. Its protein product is CASTSLLLGNQPQHF.